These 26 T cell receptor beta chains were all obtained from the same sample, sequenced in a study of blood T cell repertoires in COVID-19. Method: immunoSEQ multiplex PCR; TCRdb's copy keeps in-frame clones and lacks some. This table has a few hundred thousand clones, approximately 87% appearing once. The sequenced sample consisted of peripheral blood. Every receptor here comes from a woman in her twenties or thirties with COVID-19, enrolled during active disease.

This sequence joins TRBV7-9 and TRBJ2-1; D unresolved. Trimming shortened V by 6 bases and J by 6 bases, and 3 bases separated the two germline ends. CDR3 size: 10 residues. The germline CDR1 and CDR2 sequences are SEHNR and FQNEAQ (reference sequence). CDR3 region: CASSINEQFF. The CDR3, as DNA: TGTGCCAGCAGTATCAATGAGCAGTTCTTC. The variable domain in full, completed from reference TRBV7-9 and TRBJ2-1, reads DTGVSQNPRHKITKRGQNVTFRCDPISEHNRLYWYRQTLGQGPEFLTYFQNEAQLEKSRLLSDRFSAERPKGSFSTLEIQRTEQGDSAMYLCASSINEQFFGPGTRLTVL.

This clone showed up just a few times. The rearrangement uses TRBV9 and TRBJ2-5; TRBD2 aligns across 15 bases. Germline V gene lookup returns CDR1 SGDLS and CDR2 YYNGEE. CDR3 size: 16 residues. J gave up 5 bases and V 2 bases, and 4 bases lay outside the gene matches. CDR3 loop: CASSVGTSGRHETQYF. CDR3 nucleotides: TGTGCCAGCAGCGTGGGGACTAGCGGGAGGCACGAGACCCAGTACTTC.

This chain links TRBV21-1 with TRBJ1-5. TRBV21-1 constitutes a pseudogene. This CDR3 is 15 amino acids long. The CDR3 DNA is TGTGCCAGCAGCAAAGGGGGGGACAGCAATCAGCCCCAGCATTTT. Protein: CASSKGGDSNQPQHF.

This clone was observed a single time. The CDR3 DNA sequence: TGCGCCAGCAGCTTGACGGCGGTAGAAGAGACCCAGTACTTC. Residues: CASSLTAVEETQYF. The J gene is TRBJ2-5, the V gene TRBV5-1; D is unresolved. The CDR3 is made up of 14 amino acids. Trimming took 1 base from V and 3 from J, leaving 10 bases between them. In germline, CDR1 is SGHRS, CDR2 YFSETQ. Based on the CDR3 plus reference TRBV5-1 and TRBJ2-5, the full variable domain is KAGVTQTPRYLIKTRGQQVTLSCSPISGHRSVSWYQQTPGQGLQFLFEYFSETQRNKGNFPGRFSGRQFSNSRSEMNVSTLELGDSALYLCASSLTAVEETQYFGPGTRLLVL.

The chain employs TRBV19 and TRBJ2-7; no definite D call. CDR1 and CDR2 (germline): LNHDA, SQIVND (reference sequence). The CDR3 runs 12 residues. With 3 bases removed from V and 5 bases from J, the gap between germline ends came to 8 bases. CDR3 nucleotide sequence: TGTGCCAGTAGTATCGGAGCCCACGAGCAGTACTTC. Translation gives CASSIGAHEQYF.

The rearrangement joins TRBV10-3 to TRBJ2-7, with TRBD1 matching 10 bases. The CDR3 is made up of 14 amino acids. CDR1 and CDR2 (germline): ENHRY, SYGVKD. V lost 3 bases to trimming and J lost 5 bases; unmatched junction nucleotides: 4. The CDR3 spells CAISDGTGVNEQYF. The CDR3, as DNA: TGTGCCATCAGTGATGGGACAGGGGTCAACGAGCAGTACTTC.

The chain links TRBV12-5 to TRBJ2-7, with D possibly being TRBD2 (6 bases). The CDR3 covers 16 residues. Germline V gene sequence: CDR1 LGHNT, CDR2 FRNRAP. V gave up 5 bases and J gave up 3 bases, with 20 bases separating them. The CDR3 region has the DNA TGTGCTAGTGGTCCGGGGACTTCTCGTCACCACTACGAGCAGTACTTC. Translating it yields CASGPGTSRHHYEQYF.

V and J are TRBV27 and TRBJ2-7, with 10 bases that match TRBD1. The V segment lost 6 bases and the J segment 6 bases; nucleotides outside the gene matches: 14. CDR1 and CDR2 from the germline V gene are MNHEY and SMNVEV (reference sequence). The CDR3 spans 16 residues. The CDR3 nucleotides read TGTGCCAGCAGCCCGGGACAGGGGCACTTTGGGTCCGAGCAGTACTTC. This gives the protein CASSPGQGHFGSEQYF.

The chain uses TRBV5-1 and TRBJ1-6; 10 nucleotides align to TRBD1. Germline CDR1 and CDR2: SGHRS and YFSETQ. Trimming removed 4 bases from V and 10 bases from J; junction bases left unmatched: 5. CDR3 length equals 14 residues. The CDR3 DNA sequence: TGCGCCAGCAGCCAAGGGGACAGGGGATCACCCCTCCACTTT. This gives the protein CASSQGDRGSPLHF.

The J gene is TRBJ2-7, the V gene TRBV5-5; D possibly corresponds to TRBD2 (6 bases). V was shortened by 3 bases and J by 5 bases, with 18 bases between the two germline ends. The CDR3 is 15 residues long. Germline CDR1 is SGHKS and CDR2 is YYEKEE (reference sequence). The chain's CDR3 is CASSSSLGDWNEQYF. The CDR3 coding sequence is TGTGCCAGCAGCTCCTCTTTGGGGGACTGGAACGAGCAGTACTTC.

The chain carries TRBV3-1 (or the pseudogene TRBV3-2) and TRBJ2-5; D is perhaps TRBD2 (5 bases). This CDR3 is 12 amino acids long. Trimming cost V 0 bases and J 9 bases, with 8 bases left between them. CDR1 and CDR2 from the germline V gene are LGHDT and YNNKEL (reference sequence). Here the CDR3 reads CASSQESGSQYF. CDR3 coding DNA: TGTGCCAGCAGCCAAGAGTCGGGGTCCCAGTACTTC.

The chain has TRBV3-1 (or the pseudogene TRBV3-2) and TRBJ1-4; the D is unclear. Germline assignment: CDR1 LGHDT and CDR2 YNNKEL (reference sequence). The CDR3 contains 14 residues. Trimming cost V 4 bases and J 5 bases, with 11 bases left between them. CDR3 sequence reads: CASSPGVFNEKLFF. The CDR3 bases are TGTGCCAGCAGCCCGGGAGTTTTCAATGAAAAACTGTTTTTT.

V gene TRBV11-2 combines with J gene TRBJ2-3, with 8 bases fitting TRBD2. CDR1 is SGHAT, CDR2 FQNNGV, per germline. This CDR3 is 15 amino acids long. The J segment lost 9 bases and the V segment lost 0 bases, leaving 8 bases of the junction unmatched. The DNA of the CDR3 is TGTGCCAGCAGCTTAGATCTGAGCGGGAGTGGCACGCAGTATTTT. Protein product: CASSLDLSGSGTQYF.

CDR3 bases: TGTGCCAGCAGTACGCACTTCCGGGACTCTTCCTACAATGAGCAGTTCTTC. Its protein product is CASSTHFRDSSYNEQFF. The chain combines TRBV28 with TRBJ2-1; TRBD2 might be the D (6 bases). Germline CDR1 is MDHEN and CDR2 is SYDVKM. This CDR3 spans 17 amino acids. The V end was cut by 5 bases, the J end by 1 base, with 18 bases between.

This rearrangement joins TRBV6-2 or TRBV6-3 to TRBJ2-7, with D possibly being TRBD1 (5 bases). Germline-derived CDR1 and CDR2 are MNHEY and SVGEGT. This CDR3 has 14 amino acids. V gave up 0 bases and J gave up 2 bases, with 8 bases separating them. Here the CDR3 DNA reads TGTGCCAGCAGTTACTCGGACACTACCTACGAGCAGTACTTC. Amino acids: CASSYSDTTYEQYF.

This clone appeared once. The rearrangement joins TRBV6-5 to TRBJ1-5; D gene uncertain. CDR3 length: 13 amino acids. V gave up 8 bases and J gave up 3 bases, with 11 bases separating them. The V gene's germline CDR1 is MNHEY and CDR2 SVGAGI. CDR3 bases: TGTGCCAGCCGCCGAGGCCTCAATCAGCCCCAGCATTTT. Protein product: CASRRGLNQPQHF.

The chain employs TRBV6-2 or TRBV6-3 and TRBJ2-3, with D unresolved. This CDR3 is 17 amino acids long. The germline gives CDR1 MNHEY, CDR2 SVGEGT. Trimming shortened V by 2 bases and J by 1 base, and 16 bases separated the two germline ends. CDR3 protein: CASSYLGQLGRTDTQYF. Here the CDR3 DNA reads TGTGCCAGCAGTTACCTAGGTCAGCTTGGTCGCACAGATACGCAGTATTTT.

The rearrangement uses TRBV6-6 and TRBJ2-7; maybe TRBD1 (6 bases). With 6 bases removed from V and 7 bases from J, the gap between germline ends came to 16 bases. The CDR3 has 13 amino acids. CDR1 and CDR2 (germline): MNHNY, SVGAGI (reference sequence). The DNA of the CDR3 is TGTGCCAGCAGCTCGAACAGGGCGAGGGAGCAGTACTTC. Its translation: CASSSNRAREQYF.

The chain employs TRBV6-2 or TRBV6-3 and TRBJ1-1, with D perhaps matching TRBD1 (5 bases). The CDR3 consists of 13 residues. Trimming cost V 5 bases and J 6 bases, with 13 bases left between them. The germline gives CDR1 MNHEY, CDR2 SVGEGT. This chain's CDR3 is CASSRTGLAEAFF. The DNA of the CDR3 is TGTGCCAGCAGTCGCACGGGACTTGCTGAAGCTTTCTTT.

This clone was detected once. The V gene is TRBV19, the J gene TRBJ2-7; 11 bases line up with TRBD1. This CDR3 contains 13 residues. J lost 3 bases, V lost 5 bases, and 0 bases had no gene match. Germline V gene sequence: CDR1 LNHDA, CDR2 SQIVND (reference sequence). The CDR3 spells CASSGTGGYEQYF. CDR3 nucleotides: TGTGCCAGTAGTGGGACAGGGGGCTACGAGCAGTACTTC.

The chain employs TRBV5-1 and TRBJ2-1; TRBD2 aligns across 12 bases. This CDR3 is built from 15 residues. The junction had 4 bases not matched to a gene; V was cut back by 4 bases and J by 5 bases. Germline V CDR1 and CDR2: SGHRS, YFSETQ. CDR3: CASSLLAGGDNEQFF. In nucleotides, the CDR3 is TGCGCCAGCAGCCTACTAGCGGGAGGAGACAATGAGCAGTTCTTC.

In nucleotides, the CDR3 is TGCGCCAGCAGCCAAGCCAAGGGGAACTATGGCTACACCTTC. As protein: CASSQAKGNYGYTF. The chain couples TRBV4-3 to TRBJ1-2, with D maybe TRBD1 (5 bases). V gave up 1 base and J gave up 2 bases, with 8 bases separating them. Germline values: CDR1 LGHNA, CDR2 YSLEER. The CDR3 is 14 amino acids.

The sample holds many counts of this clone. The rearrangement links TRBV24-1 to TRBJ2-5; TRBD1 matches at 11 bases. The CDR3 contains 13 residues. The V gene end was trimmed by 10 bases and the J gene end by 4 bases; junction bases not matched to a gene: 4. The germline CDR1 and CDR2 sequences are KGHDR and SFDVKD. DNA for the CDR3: TGTGCCACGGACAGGGGGCCAGGAGAGACCCAGTACTTC. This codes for CATDRGPGETQYF.

The CDR3 nucleotides read TGTGCCAGCAGCTTAGCCAGGGCTCAGCCCCAGCATTTT. Translating gives CASSLARAQPQHF. V is TRBV7-2 and J is TRBJ1-5; D may be TRBD1 (5 bases). The CDR3 runs to 13 residues. The V and J ends lost 0 bases and 6 bases respectively, with 6 bases between them. From germline, CDR1 is SGHTA and CDR2 FQGNSA.

In nucleotides, the CDR3 is TGTGCCAGCAGCAAAGCAGGGGTCGTAGGCAATCAGCCCCAGCATTTT. Its translation is CASSKAGVVGNQPQHF. The rearrangement uses TRBV21-1 and TRBJ1-5; TRBD1, the table's D call, was not compared with the DNA. TRBV21-1 is assigned pseudogene status. The CDR3 totals 16 residues.

The CDR3 is CASSESQGDNQPQHF. CDR3 DNA sequence: TGTGCCAGCAGTGAGTCGCAGGGTGACAATCAGCCCCAGCATTTT. V is TRBV25-1 and J is TRBJ1-5; the D gene is possibly TRBD1 (5 bases). Trimming pared 3 bases from V and 3 bases from J, leaving 12 bases between. The CDR3 runs 15 residues. Germline values: CDR1 MGHDK, CDR2 SYGVNS. Together with reference TRBV25-1 and TRBJ1-5, the CDR3 gives the full variable domain: EADIYQTPRYLVIGTGKKITLECSQTMGHDKMYWYQQDPGMELHLIHYSYGVNSTEKGDLSSESTVSRIRTEHFPLTLESARPSHTSQYLCASSESQGDNQPQHFGDGTRLSIL.